The 3 T cell receptor beta chains below all came from one sample that was sequenced in a study of OX40 agonist ivuxolimab in advanced cancers. Generated by immunoSEQ multiplex PCR, the TCRdb table keeps only in-frame clones and is missing some. Among nearly 80,000 clones listed, approximately 84% were seen once. The sequences come from CD4+ or CD8+ T cells sorted from blood, collected in a trial of the OX40 agonist ivuxolimab. Every receptor here comes from an adult with an advanced solid tumor such as melanoma, head and neck, liver or kidney cancer.

The chain combines TRBV28 with TRBJ1-5; D might be TRBD1 (6 bases). CDR3 length: 15 residues. V lost 2 bases, J lost 3 bases, and 11 bases lay in between. The germline V gene encodes CDR1 MDHEN and CDR2 SYDVKM. CDR3 residues: CASSLGQSNNQPQHF. The CDR3 nucleotides read TGTGCCAGCAGTTTAGGACAGAGTAACAATCAGCCCCAGCATTTT.

The sample holds many counts of this clone. The CDR3 is CASSQLGHWNTEAFF. The DNA for the CDR3 is TGCGCCAGCAGCCAACTGGGACATTGGAACACTGAAGCTTTCTTT. V usage is TRBV4-1 and J usage is TRBJ1-1, with D perhaps matching TRBD1 (6 bases). The V gene's germline CDR1 is MGHRA and CDR2 YSYEKL. This CDR3 has 15 residues. V was pared by 2 bases and J by 1 base, with 11 bases between.

The rearrangement uses TRBV13 and TRBJ1-3, with D perhaps TRBD1 (6 bases). CDR3 size: 17 residues. The germline V and J ends were trimmed by 0 bases and 3 bases, with 15 bases remaining between them. The V gene's germline CDR1 is PRHDT and CDR2 FYEKMQ (reference sequence). CDR3 nucleotides: TGTGCCAGCAGCTTAGGAAGGTTCGGGGGCAGTGGAAACACCATATATTTT. This codes for CASSLGRFGGSGNTIYF.